Below are 17 T cell receptor beta chains sequenced from a single sample in a study of human CD8 memory T cell subsets. UMI-labeled 5' RACE produced the TCR beta libraries. TCRdb re-called the 5' RACE reads, yielding one record per CDR3 amino acid sequence without DNA. Reported are roughly 5,000 distinct CDR3 sequences; the ten largest clones contain around two fifths. The specimen sequenced was CD8+ T cells from PBMCs. These receptors all come from a human donor in good health.

The V and J genes are TRBV6-4 and TRBJ2-3; TCRdb reports TRBD2, a call that lacks DNA to check it against. Germline V lookup: CDR1 MRHNA, CDR2 SNTAGT. This CDR3 is built from 16 residues. CDR3 amino acids: CASSVSGEGYTDTQYF.

The chain has TRBV20-1 and TRBJ2-7; TCRdb gives TRBD1 as the D gene, but with no DNA this cannot be confirmed. The CDR3 contains 14 residues. Germline V gives CDR1 DFQATT, CDR2 SNEGSKA (reference sequence). CDR3 region: CSARPRGRLYEQYF.

This rearrangement joins TRBV27 to TRBJ2-7. Germline CDR1 is MNHEY and CDR2 is SMNVEV (reference sequence). This CDR3 has 14 residues. CDR3 sequence reads: CASSLKDGVHEQYF.

The J gene is TRBJ1-5, the V gene TRBV27; the D call of TRBD1 rests on TCRdb alone, since no DNA is present to check it. This CDR3 comprises 14 residues. Germline lookup yields CDR1 MNHEY and CDR2 SMNVEV (reference sequence). The CDR3: CASSPGNRNQPQHF.

V usage is TRBV10-3 and J usage is TRBJ1-1. Germline values: CDR1 ENHRY, CDR2 SYGVKD. CDR3 size: 14 residues. CDR3 in amino acids: CAISRTDQNTEAFF.

The V call is TRBV6-1, the J call TRBJ2-7. This CDR3 spans 15 amino acids. Germline values: CDR1 MNHNS, CDR2 SASEGT. CDR3: CASSEALDSSYEQYF.

The chain carries TRBV29-1 and TRBJ2-7; TCRdb names TRBD2, which stays unverified in the absence of DNA. The V gene's germline CDR1 is SQVTM and CDR2 ANQGSEA. This CDR3 contains 11 residues. This CDR3 is CSVEMDSLQYF.

By frequency, this clonotype is medium-sized. V is TRBV20-1 and J is TRBJ1-3; lacking DNA, the TRBD1 call made by TCRdb goes unchecked. Germline CDR1 DFQATT, CDR2 SNEGSKA (reference sequence). The CDR3 length is 15 residues. CDR3: CSARGDRSSGNTIYF.

This chain uses TRBV20-1 with TRBJ2-5; TCRdb's D call of TRBD2 is untestable without DNA. Germline CDR1 is DFQATT and CDR2 is SNEGSKA (reference sequence). CDR3 size: 16 residues. The CDR3 sequence: CSARDTLAGDQETQYF.

This chain joins TRBV28 and TRBJ2-5; as DNA is missing, the TRBD1 call by TCRdb cannot be tested. The CDR3 extends over 16 amino acids. Germline CDR1 reads MDHEN; CDR2 reads SYDVKM. CDR3 residues: CASSLPDREGQETQYF.

This clonotype is deemed medium-sized by its frequency. The CDR3 loop is CASSFWGDRFF. The V call is TRBV28, the J call TRBJ2-1; the TRBD1 assignment by TCRdb is unverifiable without DNA. The CDR3 length is 11 residues. Germline-derived CDR1 and CDR2 are MDHEN and SYDVKM.

The rearrangement joins TRBV7-6 to TRBJ2-7; as DNA is missing, the TRBD1 call by TCRdb cannot be tested. Germline V gives CDR1 SGHVS, CDR2 FNYEAQ. CDR3 length: 12 residues. The CDR3 sequence is CASSPGGNEQYF.

This chain connects TRBV28 to TRBJ2-1; TCRdb calls TRBD2, which cannot be checked without DNA. This CDR3 comprises 17 residues. The germline V gene encodes CDR1 MDHEN and CDR2 SYDVKM. Here the CDR3 reads CATHRLAGPPPRNEQFF.

The chain has TRBV7-8 and TRBJ2-7; the D call of TRBD2 rests on TCRdb alone, since no DNA is present to check it. CDR3 size: 14 residues. Germline CDR1 reads SGHVS; CDR2 reads FQNEAQ. This CDR3 is CASSFLAGGDEQYF.

This chain links TRBV25-1 with TRBJ2-5; as DNA is missing, the TRBD1 call by TCRdb cannot be tested. The CDR3 is made up of 13 amino acids. Germline-derived CDR1 and CDR2 are MGHDK and SYGVNS. The CDR3 spells CASSAGVGETQYF.

CDR3 in amino acids: CASSLVSYEQYF. This rearrangement joins TRBV7-9 to TRBJ2-7. Germline V gene lookup returns CDR1 SEHNR and CDR2 FQNEAQ (reference sequence). The CDR3 extends over 12 amino acids.

The chain uses TRBV7-8 and TRBJ2-5; the TRBD2 assignment by TCRdb is unverifiable without DNA. The CDR3 sequence is 13 residues long. Germline V lookup: CDR1 SGHVS, CDR2 FQNEAQ. The CDR3 sequence: CASSLYSLETQYF.